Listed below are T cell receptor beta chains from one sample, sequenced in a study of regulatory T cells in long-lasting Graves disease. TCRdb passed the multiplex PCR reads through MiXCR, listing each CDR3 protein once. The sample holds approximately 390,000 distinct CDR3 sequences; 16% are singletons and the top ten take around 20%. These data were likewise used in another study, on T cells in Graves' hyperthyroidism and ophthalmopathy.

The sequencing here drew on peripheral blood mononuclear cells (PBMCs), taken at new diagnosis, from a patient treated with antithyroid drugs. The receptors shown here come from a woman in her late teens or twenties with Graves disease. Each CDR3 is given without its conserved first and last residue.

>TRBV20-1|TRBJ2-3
SANSGANSDTQY
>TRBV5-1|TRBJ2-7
ASSSHSGDEQY
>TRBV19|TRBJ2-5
ASSQGETEY
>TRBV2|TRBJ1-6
ASSEDRDSPLH
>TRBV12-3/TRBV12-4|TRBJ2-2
ASTTFTPGNTGELF
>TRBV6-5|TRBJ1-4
ASSYLVGEKLF
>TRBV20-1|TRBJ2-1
SATRAISYNEQF
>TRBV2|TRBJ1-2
ASWGRGDGYT
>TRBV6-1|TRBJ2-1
ASKKGDEQF
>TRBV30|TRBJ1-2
AWRDAGGGGYT
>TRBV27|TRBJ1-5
ASSTRQGRSQPQH
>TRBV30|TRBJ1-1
AWSPGRDTEAF
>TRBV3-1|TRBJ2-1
ASSQDTRTGYGNEQF
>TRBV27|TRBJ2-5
ASSLKLAGARETQY
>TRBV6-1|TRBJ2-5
ASPPRAGETQY
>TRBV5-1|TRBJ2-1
ASSFQGRDPYNEQF
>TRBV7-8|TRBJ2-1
ASSKTSGGWNEQF
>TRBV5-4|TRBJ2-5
ASQDYQETQY
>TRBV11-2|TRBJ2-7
ASSHGQSSYEQY
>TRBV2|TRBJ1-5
ASSRQNNQPQH
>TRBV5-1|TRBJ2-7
ASSRSAVSSYEQY
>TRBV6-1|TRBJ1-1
ASHFTEAF
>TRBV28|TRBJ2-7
ASSLGEYEQY
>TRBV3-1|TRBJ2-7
ASSPAGTSGREQY
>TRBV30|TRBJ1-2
AWEGLEGYT
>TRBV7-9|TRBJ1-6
ASSSQGQGTAPLH
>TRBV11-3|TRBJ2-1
ASSLDFLGEQF
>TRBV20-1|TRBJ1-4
SAKASINEKLF
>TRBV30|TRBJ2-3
AWSNVAVGGLHTQY
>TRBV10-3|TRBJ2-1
ASHHYNEQF
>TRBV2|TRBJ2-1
ASSESRPGQF
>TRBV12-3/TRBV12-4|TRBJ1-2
ASSSGQGDYGYT
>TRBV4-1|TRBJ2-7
ASSPGLAGGTLLEQY
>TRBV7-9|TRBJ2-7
ASSSGLADEQY
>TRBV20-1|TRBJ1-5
SARSGTGNQPQH
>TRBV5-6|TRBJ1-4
ASSSRDRGPEKLF